This note documents a single T cell receptor (beta chain) sequence. The antigen is unknown. The data were obtained in a study of shared clonotypes between healthy human individuals. Study overall: Aged 18 to 49, the donors were a couple of women and three men. Used for every donor were three CD4 naive, three CD4 memory, two CD8 naive and one CD8 memory plate. Notes on the study in general: An anticipated effect of sequencing depth on clonotype sharing among donors was recognized.

Sorted subsets were amplified in replicate PCRs using about 200 ng DNA, 32,000 or so T cell genomes. Generated by immunoSEQ multiplex PCR, the TCRdb table keeps only in-frame clones and is missing some. This sample has fewer than 800,000 clones, with about 91% found just once. Naive CD8 cells, CD45RO-negative and positively selected for CCR7, excluded terminally differentiated effector memory CD45RA+ cells. The CDR3 runs 18 residues. Germline values: CDR1 SGHTA, CDR2 FQGNSA. Germline trimming cut 3 bases from V and 5 bases from J; bases unmatched to any gene: 12. The receptor was isolated from a young man in good health. The V and J genes are TRBV7-2 and TRBJ2-1, with 11 bases that match TRBD2. The source material was naive CD8+ T cells sorted from blood. The CDR3 region is CASSLMRSGRASHNEQFF. The CDR3 DNA is TGTGCCAGCAGCTTGATGCGTAGCGGGAGGGCATCCCACAATGAGCAGTTCTTC.